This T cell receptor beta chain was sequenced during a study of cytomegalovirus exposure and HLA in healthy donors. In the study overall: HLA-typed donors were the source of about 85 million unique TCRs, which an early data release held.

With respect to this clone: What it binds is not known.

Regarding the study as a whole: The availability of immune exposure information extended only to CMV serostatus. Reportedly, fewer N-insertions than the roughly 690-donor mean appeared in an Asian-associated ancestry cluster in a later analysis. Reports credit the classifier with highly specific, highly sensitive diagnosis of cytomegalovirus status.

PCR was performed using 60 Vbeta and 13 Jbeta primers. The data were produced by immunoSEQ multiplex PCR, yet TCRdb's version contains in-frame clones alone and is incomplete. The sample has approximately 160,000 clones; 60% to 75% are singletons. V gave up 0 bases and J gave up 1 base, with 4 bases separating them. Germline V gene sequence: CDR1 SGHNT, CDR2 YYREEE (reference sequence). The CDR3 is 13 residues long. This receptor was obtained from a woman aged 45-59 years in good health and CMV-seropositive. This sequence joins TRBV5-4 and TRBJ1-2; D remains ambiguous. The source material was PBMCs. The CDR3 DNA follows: TGTGCCAGCAGCTTGGGCAGTAACTATGGCTACACCTTC. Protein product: CASSLGSNYGYTF.